The 21 T cell receptor beta chains below come from one sample, sequenced in a study of neurological immune-mediated disorders (dated by TCRdb to about 2019). The library was made by 5' RACE. The sample was run on an Illumina HiSeq 2500. TCRdb reanalyzed the raw reads on its own, using fastp at Q25 for trimming and MiXCR for clone calling, and kept in-frame beta chains. Rows with a matching CDR3 protein are joined into one entry that keeps the most common DNA and genes. Present in this sample are around 58,000 distinct CDR3 sequences, 3% to 4% of which were seen just once. The top ten clonotypes cover about 7% of the sample. The specimen was PBMCs. The receptors were gathered from an older woman with multiple sclerosis.

This clonotype was seen more than once but under ten times. The gene calls are TRBV12-3 or TRBV12-4 and TRBJ2-1; no reliable D call. The CDR3 sequence is 12 residues long. With 7 bases removed from V and 6 bases from J, the gap between germline ends came to 10 bases. The CDR3 spells CASTPSLNEQFF. In DNA, the CDR3 is TGTGCCAGCACCCCTTCCCTCAATGAGCAGTTCTTC.

This clonotype was seen a handful of times. CDR3 sequence reads: CASSPERAVNEQFF. The CDR3 nucleotides are TGTGCCAGCAGCCCGGAGAGGGCGGTCAATGAGCAGTTCTTC. The gene calls are TRBV5-4 and TRBJ2-1; D may be TRBD2 (5 bases). The CDR3 sequence is 14 residues long. From germline, CDR1 is SGHNT and CDR2 YYREEE (reference sequence). Trimming stripped 4 bases from V and 6 bases from J, with 14 bases between.

Many counts were recorded for this clonotype. The chain combines TRBV28 with TRBJ2-2, with 9 bases that match TRBD1. Germline values: CDR1 MDHEN, CDR2 SYDVKM. The trim removed 5 bases at V and 5 bases at J, leaving 9 bases unmatched. The CDR3 is 16 residues long. The CDR3 loop reads CASSLKQGAGTGELFF. CDR3 sequence (DNA): TGTGCCAGCAGTCTCAAACAGGGGGCAGGGACCGGGGAGCTGTTTTTT. The whole variable domain, filled in from reference TRBV28 and TRBJ2-2, reads DVKVTQSSRYLVKRTGEKVFLECVQDMDHENMFWYRQDPGLGLRLIYFSYDVKMKEKGDIPEGYSVSREKKERFSLILESASTNQTSMYLCASSLKQGAGTGELFFGEGSRLTVL.

This clonotype was recorded many times. The chain recombines TRBV28 with TRBJ2-3; D is perhaps TRBD2 (6 bases). The CDR3 is made up of 12 amino acids. From germline, CDR1 is MDHEN and CDR2 SYDVKM. Trimming took 7 bases from V and 14 from J, leaving 19 bases between them. The CDR3 DNA reads TGTGCCAGCACAATGAGCGGGTTCCGGAGGTATTTT. Its translation: CASTMSGFRRYF.

This clonotype came up a few times. This rearrangement joins TRBV5-1 to TRBJ1-2, with unresolved D. Trimming shortened V by 0 bases and J by 5 bases, and 14 bases separated the two germline ends. The CDR3 covers 15 residues. Germline CDR1 and CDR2: SGHRS and YFSETQ. CDR3 region: CASSLDVGRGYGYTF. The CDR3 DNA is TGCGCCAGCAGCTTGGATGTTGGACGGGGTTATGGCTACACCTTC.

This clonotype occurred many times. This sequence joins TRBV2 and TRBJ1-3; D not resolved. There are 14 residues in the CDR3. Germline loops: CDR1 SNHLY, CDR2 FYNNEI. Deletions cut 7 bases from V and 2 bases from J, with 12 bases between. The CDR3 nucleotides read TGTGCCAGCACTGACGACGCGCCTGGAAACACCATATATTTT. Its translation: CASTDDAPGNTIYF.

This clonotype was counted many times. The chain couples TRBV5-6 to TRBJ2-7, with unresolved D. V lost 2 bases, J lost 3 bases, and 9 bases lay in between. Germline CDR1 SGHDT, CDR2 YYEEEE. This CDR3 is built from 13 residues. The CDR3 loop is CASSFGRRYEQYF. The CDR3 nucleotides are TGTGCCAGCAGCTTCGGGCGCCGCTACGAGCAGTACTTC.

Many counts were recorded for this clonotype. The CDR3 DNA is TGTGCCAGCAGCGTAGATCCCGGGGGGAAGGGGGCAGATACGCAGTATTTT. Protein product: CASSVDPGGKGADTQYF. The chain recombines TRBV9 with TRBJ2-3; tentative D call: TRBD2 (7 bases). The CDR3 spans 17 residues. The V gene's germline CDR1 is SGDLS and CDR2 YYNGEE. Trimming stripped 0 bases from V and 4 bases from J, with 18 bases between.

Worth noting for this clonotype: This may come from a read error, since a much larger clone is one base off. The chain carries TRBV28 and TRBJ2-2, with D unresolved. CDR3 length: 14 amino acids. V was pared by 7 bases and J by 4 bases, with 13 bases between. Germline CDR1 MDHEN, CDR2 SYDVKM. The CDR3 region is CASNHRQITGELFF. CDR3 coding DNA: TGTGCCAGCAATCACCGGCAGATCACCGGGGAGCTGTTTTTT.

CDR3 sequence: CASSLQSNTEAFF. DNA of the CDR3: TGTGCCAGCAGCTTGCAATCGAACACTGAAGCTTTCTTT. The V gene is TRBV5-5, the J gene TRBJ1-1; no reliable D call. Germline V gives CDR1 SGHKS, CDR2 YYEKEE (reference sequence). The CDR3 totals 13 residues. The V end was cut by 1 base, the J end by 1 base, with 5 bases between.

This clonotype was counted ten times or more. This chain uses TRBV7-2 with TRBJ2-6; D gene ambiguous. The germline V and J ends were trimmed by 8 bases and 0 bases, with 8 bases remaining between them. Germline V gene sequence: CDR1 SGHTA, CDR2 FQGNSA. The CDR3 loop spans 14 amino acids. The CDR3 nucleotides read TGTGCCAGCTCGTTAGCCTCTGGGGCCAACGTCCTGACTTTC. Translating gives CASSLASGANVLTF.

This clonotype was counted many times. V and J are TRBV9 and TRBJ2-3; a possible D gene is TRBD2 (6 bases). Trimming pared 1 base from V and 6 bases from J, leaving 12 bases between. The V gene's germline CDR1 is SGDLS and CDR2 YYNGEE. This CDR3 has 14 amino acids. CDR3 amino acids: CASSVHGGTDTQYF. The CDR3 DNA reads TGTGCCAGCAGCGTACACGGGGGAACCGATACGCAGTATTTT.

This clonotype was observed at least ten times. V usage is TRBV9 and J usage is TRBJ2-1; 13 nucleotides match TRBD2. Germline V gene sequence: CDR1 SGDLS, CDR2 YYNGEE. The CDR3 spans 15 residues. V lost 3 bases and J lost 4; bases outside the gene matches: 1. The CDR3 loop is CASSGGLAGYNEQFF. In nucleotides, the CDR3 is TGTGCCAGCAGCGGGGGACTAGCGGGATACAATGAGCAGTTCTTC.

This clonotype was observed a handful of times. V usage is TRBV20-1 and J usage is TRBJ2-3; D unresolved. V was shortened by 7 bases and J by 4 bases, with 9 bases between the two germline ends. CDR3 size: 11 residues. Per the germline V gene, CDR1 is DFQATT and CDR2 is SNEGSKA (reference sequence). DNA of the CDR3: TGCAGTGTTCGAGATTCAGATACGCAGTATTTT. As protein: CSVRDSDTQYF.

This clonotype was recorded at least ten times. The rearrangement links TRBV20-1 to TRBJ2-7; no reliable D call. Trimming shortened V by 6 bases and J by 2 bases, and 20 bases separated the two germline ends. The CDR3 extends over 15 amino acids. Per germline, CDR1 DFQATT and CDR2 SNEGSKA (reference sequence). CDR3 in DNA: TGCAGTGCCGCCGTTCCATGGCGGACCGCCTACGAGCAGTACTTC. Its translation is CSAAVPWRTAYEQYF.

This clonotype came up many times. The V gene is TRBV20-1, the J gene TRBJ2-1; D remains unclear. The CDR3 is 13 residues long. The germline V gene has CDR1 DFQATT and CDR2 SNEGSKA (reference sequence). Trimming left V 7 bases short and J 2 bases short, with 12 bases between. The CDR3 DNA sequence: TGCAGTGAAATGACTCGCACCTACAATGAGCAGTTCTTC. Amino acid sequence: CSEMTRTYNEQFF.

In its sample, this clonotype was seen many times. The chain couples TRBV5-1 to TRBJ2-3, with TRBD2 identical over 9 bases. The trim removed 6 bases at V and 6 bases at J, leaving 14 bases unmatched. The CDR3 consists of 16 residues. In germline, CDR1 is SGHRS, CDR2 YFSETQ. CDR3 DNA: TGCGCCAGCAAAGCGGGGGGTAGCAGGGGTATGGATACGCAGTATTTT. Translated, it gives CASKAGGSRGMDTQYF. The whole variable domain, remainder taken from reference TRBV5-1 and TRBJ2-3, is KAGVTQTPRYLIKTRGQQVTLSCSPISGHRSVSWYQQTPGQGLQFLFEYFSETQRNKGNFPGRFSGRQFSNSRSEMNVSTLELGDSALYLCASKAGGSRGMDTQYFGPGTRLTVL.

Many counts were recorded for this clonotype. The rearrangement joins TRBV20-1 to TRBJ2-2; the D call may be TRBD1 or TRBD2 (5 bases each). This CDR3 has 14 residues. V was shortened by 3 bases and J by 4 bases, with 12 bases between the two germline ends. Germline V gene lookup returns CDR1 DFQATT and CDR2 SNEGSKA (reference sequence). CDR3 in DNA: TGCAGTGCTAGTTCCGGGGACCTCACCGGGGAGCTGTTTTTT. This translates into CSASSGDLTGELFF.

This clonotype was counted ten times or more. V and J are TRBV10-3 and TRBJ2-1; 10 nucleotides align to TRBD2. This CDR3 comprises 17 residues. The V and J ends lost 0 bases and 4 bases, in that order; junction bases with no gene match: 6. Germline V gives CDR1 ENHRY, CDR2 SYGVKD. The CDR3 loop is CAISESTRTSGYNEQFF. For the CDR3, the DNA is TGTGCCATCAGTGAGTCGACCCGGACTAGCGGATACAATGAGCAGTTCTTC.

Many counts were recorded for this clonotype. V gene TRBV7-6 combines with J gene TRBJ1-5; possibly TRBD1 for D (5 bases). CDR1 and CDR2 from the germline V gene are SGHVS and FNYEAQ. The length of the CDR3 is 13 residues. Trimming removed 5 bases from V and 4 bases from J, with 9 bases in between. The CDR3 is CASSEGPNQPQHF. CDR3 nucleotide sequence: TGTGCCAGCAGCGAGGGACCTAATCAGCCCCAGCATTTT.

This clonotype showed up many times. The chain links TRBV14 to TRBJ1-2; possibly TRBD1 for D (5 bases). The CDR3 spans 17 residues. The V end lost 0 bases, the J end lost 4 bases, and 18 bases lay between the germline ends. Germline lookup yields CDR1 SGHDN and CDR2 FVKESK. CDR3 sequence: CASSQDHPGLHPYGYTF. The CDR3 DNA reads TGTGCCAGCAGCCAAGACCATCCGGGGCTACACCCCTATGGCTACACCTTC. The full variable domain, its missing parts supplied by reference TRBV14 and TRBJ1-2, is EAGVTQFPSHSVIEKGQTVTLRCDPISGHDNLYWYRRVMGKEIKFLLHFVKESKQDESGMPNNRFLAERTGGTYSTLKVQPAELEDSGVYFCASSQDHPGLHPYGYTFGSGTRLTVV.